This T cell receptor (beta chain) stems from a study of blood T cell repertoires in COVID-19. The germline V and J ends were trimmed by 4 bases and 4 bases, with 13 bases remaining between them. Germline V gives CDR1 LNHDA, CDR2 SQIVND (reference sequence). The CDR3 totals 14 residues. Method: immunoSEQ multiplex PCR; TCRdb's copy keeps in-frame clones and lacks some. The data hold about 120,000 clones, with around 91% observed a single time. The rearrangement joins TRBV19 to TRBJ1-1; possibly TRBD1 for D (6 bases). The sample comprised peripheral blood. The TCR comes from a man in his 70s with active or convalescent COVID-19. The CDR3 here is CASSTGTWTTEAFF. The CDR3, as DNA: TGTGCCAGTAGTACCGGGACATGGACCACTGAAGCTTTCTTT.